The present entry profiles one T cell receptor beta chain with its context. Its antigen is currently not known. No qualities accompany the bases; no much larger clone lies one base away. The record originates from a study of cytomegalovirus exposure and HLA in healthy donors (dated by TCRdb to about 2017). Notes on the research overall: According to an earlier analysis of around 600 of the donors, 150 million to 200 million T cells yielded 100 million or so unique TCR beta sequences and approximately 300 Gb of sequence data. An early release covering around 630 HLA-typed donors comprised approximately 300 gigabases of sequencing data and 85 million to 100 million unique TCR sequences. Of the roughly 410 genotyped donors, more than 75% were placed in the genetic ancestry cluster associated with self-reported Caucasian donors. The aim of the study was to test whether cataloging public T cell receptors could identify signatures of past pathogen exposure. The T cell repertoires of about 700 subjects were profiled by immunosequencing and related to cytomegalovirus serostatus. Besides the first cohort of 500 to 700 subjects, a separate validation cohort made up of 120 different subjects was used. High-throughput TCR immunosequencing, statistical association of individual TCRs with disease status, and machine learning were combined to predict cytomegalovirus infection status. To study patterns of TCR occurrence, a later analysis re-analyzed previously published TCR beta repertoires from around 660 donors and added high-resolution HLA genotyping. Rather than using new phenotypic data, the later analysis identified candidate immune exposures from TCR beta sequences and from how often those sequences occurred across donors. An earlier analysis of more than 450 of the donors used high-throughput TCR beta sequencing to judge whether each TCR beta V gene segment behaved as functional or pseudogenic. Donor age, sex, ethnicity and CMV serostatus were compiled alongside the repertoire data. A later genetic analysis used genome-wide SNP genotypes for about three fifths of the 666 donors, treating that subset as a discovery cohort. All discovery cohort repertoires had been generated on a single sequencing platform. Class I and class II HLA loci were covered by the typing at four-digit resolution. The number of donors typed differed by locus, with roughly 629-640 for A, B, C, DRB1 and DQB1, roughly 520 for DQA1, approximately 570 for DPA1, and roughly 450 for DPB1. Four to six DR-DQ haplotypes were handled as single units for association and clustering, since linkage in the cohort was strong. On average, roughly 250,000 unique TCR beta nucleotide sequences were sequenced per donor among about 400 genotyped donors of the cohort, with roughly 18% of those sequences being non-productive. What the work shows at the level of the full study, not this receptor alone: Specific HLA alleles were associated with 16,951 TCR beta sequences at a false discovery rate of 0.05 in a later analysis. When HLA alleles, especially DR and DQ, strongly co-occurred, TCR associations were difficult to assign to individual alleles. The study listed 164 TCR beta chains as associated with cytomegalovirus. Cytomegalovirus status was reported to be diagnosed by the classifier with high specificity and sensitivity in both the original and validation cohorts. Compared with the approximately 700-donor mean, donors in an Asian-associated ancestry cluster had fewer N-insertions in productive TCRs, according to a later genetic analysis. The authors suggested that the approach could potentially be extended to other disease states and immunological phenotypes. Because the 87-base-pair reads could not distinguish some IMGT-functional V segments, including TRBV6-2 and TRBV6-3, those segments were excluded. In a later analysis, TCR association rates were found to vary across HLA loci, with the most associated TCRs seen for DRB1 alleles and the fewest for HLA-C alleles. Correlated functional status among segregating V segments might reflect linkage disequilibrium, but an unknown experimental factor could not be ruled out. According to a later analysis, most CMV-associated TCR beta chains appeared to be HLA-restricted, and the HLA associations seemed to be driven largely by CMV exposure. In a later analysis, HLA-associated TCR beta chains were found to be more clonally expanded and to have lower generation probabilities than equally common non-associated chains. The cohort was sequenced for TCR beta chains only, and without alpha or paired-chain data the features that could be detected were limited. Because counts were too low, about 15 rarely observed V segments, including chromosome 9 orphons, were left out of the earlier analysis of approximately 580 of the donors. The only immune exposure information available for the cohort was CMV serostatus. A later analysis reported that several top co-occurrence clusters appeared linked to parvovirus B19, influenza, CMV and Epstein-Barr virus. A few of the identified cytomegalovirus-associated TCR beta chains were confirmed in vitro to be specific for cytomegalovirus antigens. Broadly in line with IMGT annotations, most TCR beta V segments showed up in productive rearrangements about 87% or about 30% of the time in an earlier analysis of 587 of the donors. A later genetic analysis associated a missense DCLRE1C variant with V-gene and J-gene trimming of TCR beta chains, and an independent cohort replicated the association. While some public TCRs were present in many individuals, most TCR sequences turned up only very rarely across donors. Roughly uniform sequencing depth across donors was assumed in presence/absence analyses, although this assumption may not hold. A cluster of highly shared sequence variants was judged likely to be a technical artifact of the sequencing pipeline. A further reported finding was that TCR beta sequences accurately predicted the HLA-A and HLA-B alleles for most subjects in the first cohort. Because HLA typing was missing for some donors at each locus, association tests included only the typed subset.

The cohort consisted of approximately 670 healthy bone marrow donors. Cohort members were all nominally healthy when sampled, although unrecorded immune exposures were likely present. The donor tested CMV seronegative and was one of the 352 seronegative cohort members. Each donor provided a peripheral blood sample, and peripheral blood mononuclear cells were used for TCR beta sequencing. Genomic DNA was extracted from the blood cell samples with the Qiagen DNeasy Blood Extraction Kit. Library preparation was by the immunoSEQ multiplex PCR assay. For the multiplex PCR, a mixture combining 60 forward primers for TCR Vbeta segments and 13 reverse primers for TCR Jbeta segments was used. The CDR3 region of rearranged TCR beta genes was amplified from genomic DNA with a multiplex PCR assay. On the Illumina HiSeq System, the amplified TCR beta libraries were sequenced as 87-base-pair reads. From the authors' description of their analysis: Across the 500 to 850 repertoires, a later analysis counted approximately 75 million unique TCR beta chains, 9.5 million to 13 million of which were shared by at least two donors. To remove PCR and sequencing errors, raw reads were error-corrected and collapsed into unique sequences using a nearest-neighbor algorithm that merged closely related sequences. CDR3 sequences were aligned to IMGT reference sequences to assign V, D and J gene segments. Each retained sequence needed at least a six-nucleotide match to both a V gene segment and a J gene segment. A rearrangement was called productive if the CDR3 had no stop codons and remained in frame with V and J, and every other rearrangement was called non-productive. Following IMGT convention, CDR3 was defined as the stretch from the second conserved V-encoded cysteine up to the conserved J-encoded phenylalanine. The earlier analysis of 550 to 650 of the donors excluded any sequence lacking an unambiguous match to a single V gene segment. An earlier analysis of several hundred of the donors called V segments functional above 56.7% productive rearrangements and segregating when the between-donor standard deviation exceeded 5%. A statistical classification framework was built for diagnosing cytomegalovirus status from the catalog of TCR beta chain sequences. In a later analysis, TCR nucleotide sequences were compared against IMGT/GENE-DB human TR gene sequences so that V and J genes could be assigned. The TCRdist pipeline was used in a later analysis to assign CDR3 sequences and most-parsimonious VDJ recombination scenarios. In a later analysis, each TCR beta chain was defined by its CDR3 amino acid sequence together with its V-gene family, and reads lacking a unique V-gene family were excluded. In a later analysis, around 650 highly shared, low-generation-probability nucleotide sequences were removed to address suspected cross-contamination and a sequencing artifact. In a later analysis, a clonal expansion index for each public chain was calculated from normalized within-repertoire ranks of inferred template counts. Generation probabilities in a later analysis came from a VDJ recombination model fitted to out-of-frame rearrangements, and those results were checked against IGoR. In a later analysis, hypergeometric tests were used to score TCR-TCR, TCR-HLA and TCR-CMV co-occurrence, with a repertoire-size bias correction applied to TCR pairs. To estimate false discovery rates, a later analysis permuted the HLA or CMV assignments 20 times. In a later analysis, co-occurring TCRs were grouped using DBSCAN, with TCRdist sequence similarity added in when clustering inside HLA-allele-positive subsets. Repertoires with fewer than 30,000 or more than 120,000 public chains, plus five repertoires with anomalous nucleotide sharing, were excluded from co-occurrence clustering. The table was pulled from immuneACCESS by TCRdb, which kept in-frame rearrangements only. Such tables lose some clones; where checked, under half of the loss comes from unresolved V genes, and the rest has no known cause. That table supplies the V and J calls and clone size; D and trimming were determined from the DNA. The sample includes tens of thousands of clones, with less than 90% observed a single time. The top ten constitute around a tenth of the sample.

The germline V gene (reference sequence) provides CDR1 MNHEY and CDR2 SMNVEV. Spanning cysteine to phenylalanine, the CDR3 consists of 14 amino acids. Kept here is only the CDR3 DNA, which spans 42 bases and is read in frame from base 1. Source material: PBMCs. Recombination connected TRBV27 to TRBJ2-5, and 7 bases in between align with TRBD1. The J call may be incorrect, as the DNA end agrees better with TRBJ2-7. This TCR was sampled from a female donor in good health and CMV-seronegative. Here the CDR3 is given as CASSFHGTDYEQYF. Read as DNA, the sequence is TGTGCCAGCAGTTTCCACGGGACAGACTACGAGCAGTACTTC.